A selection of T cell receptor beta chains follows, all from one sample in a study of blood T cells in healthy people across ages. TCRdb ran MiXCR on the 5' RACE reads and lists one entry per CDR3 protein. The table lists hundreds of thousands of distinct CDR3 sequences, less than 60% of them singletons, with 15% to 20% in the top ten. Sample: blood. All receptors come from a man older than 75 in good health. The CDR3 runs from the conserved cysteine through the conserved F or W. The D gene is left open where the match is weak. Size tells how often a clone was seen (once, few, many) or the class of an expanded clone, and some rows leave it out.

clone size | D gene | J gene | CDR3 length | V gene | CDR3 DNA | CDR3 protein
few | NA | TRBJ2-5 | 14 | TRBV7-2 | TGTGCCAGCAGCTTAGAAGGGAACCAAGAGACCCAGTACTTC | CASSLEGNQETQYF
NA | NA | TRBJ2-3 | 15 | TRBV2 | TGTGCCAGCAGTGGGACACAGGGTGACACAGATACGCAGTATTTT | CASSGTQGDTDTQYF
NA | NA | TRBJ2-7 | 13 | TRBV20-1 | TGCAGTGCTAGACCGGGGTCCCCCTACGAGCAGTACTTC | CSARPGSPYEQYF
NA | NA | TRBJ2-7 | 13 | TRBV28 | TGTGCCAGCAGTGTATCACAGGATTACGAGCAGTACTTC | CASSVSQDYEQYF
NA | NA | TRBJ1-4 | 14 | TRBV12-3/TRBV12-4 | TGTGCCAGCAGTTTCGGAGGGGCCGGTGAAAAACTGTTTTTT | CASSFGGAGEKLFF
many | TRBD2 | TRBJ2-3 | 18 | TRBV29-1 | TGCAGCGTTGAGATGGGCCTAGCGGGAGGGCCGGGCACAGATACGCAGTATTTT | CSVEMGLAGGPGTDTQYF
few | NA | TRBJ2-1 | 14 | TRBV7-2 | TGTGCCAGCAGCCCCACGGGCCTCTACAATGAGCAGTTCTTC | CASSPTGLYNEQFF
NA | TRBD1 | TRBJ1-2 | 15 | TRBV4-2 | TGTGCCAGCAGCCCACCGACAGGGGGTAGCTATGGCTACACCTTC | CASSPPTGGSYGYTF
NA | TRBD2 | TRBJ2-6 | 20 | TRBV4-2 | TGTGCCAGCAGCCAAGATATATGGGTAGCGGGAGGTGATGGGGCCAACGTCCTGACTTTC | CASSQDIWVAGGDGANVLTF
NA | NA | TRBJ2-7 | 15 | TRBV29-1 | TGCAGCGTTCTCACCCCAGGACAGCCCTCCTACGAGCAGTACTTC | CSVLTPGQPSYEQYF
NA | NA | TRBJ2-1 | 18 | TRBV6-2/TRBV6-3 | TGTGCCAGCAGGGGCCTGGGACACCCCGGGGGAGTCGTCAATGAGCAGTTCTTC | CASRGLGHPGGVVNEQFF
few | TRBD2 | TRBJ2-1 | 15 | TRBV20-1 | TGCAGTGCTAGAGACGGCGGGAGGGCAGGAAATGAGCAGTTCTTC | CSARDGGRAGNEQFF
few | NA | TRBJ2-3 | 15 | TRBV20-1 | TGCAGTGCTAGAGCGGCGGGGTCTAGCACAGATACGCAGTATTTT | CSARAAGSSTDTQYF
NA | NA | TRBJ2-7 | 13 | TRBV10-2 | TGCGCCAGCAGTGGGGGGACCAGAGTCGAGCAGTACTTC | CASSGGTRVEQYF
NA | TRBD2 | TRBJ2-3 | 13 | TRBV20-1 | TGCAGTGCCCCAGGGCTAGCGGGAGAGGCGCAGTATTTT | CSAPGLAGEAQYF
NA | NA | TRBJ2-1 | 15 | TRBV7-8 | TGTGCCAGCAGCGGGGACATCCGCTCCTACAATGAGCAGTTCTTC | CASSGDIRSYNEQFF
NA | NA | TRBJ2-2 | 14 | TRBV6-2/TRBV6-3 | TGTGTCAGCAGTTATAGTCCGAACACCGGGGAGCTGTTTTTT | CVSSYSPNTGELFF
few | NA | TRBJ2-1 | 13 | TRBV12-3/TRBV12-4 | TGTGCCAGCAGTTCTTCATCTAGCACTGAGCAGTTCTTC | CASSSSSSTEQFF
NA | NA | TRBJ2-7 | 14 | TRBV7-2 | TGTGCCAGCAGCCCGGGGGCCCTTTTTGGTGAGCAGTACTTC | CASSPGALFGEQYF
NA | NA | TRBJ2-1 | 15 | TRBV9 | TGTGCCAGCAGCATACGCACCAACCCTACAGATGAGCAGTTCTTC | CASSIRTNPTDEQFF
NA | NA | TRBJ2-3 | 16 | TRBV9 | TGTGCCGGCAGCGTAGAAGGGGCGACTGGCACAGATACGCAGTATTTT | CAGSVEGATGTDTQYF
NA | NA | TRBJ2-7 | 18 | TRBV7-8 | TGTGCCAGCAGACCAGGGTTTCGAGTGGAAGCGGGTGCCTACGAGCAGTACTTC | CASRPGFRVEAGAYEQYF
NA | TRBD1 | TRBJ1-2 | 14 | TRBV29-1 | TGCAGCGTTGGGACAGGGGAAGTTGGCTATGGCCACACCTTC | CSVGTGEVGYGHTF
few | TRBD2 | TRBJ2-5 | 17 | TRBV5-5 | TGTGCCAGCAGCCCCGGGACTAGCGGGAGAAGTAGGGAGACCCAGTACTTC | CASSPGTSGRSRETQYF
NA | TRBD2 | TRBJ2-3 | 16 | TRBV29-1 | TGCAGCGTTGACCAATTCCCGGGACTAGCGGTAGATACGCAGTATTTT | CSVDQFPGLAVDTQYF
NA | NA | TRBJ2-1 | 13 | TRBV6-2/TRBV6-3 | TGTGCCAGCAGTCCCGCCGGCGTCAATGAGCAGTTCTTC | CASSPAGVNEQFF
NA | NA | TRBJ2-2 | 13 | TRBV5-1 | TGCGCCAGCAGCATATTGGGCACCGGGGAGCTGTTTTTT | CASSILGTGELFF
NA | TRBD1 | TRBJ2-1 | 15 | TRBV5-1 | TGCGCCAGCAGCACGACCGGGACAGGACACAATGAGCAGTTCTTC | CASSTTGTGHNEQFF
NA | TRBD2 | TRBJ2-7 | 13 | TRBV20-1 | TGCAGTGTCACCCTAGCGGGGGTATACGAGCAGTACTTC | CSVTLAGVYEQYF
NA | NA | TRBJ1-4 | 14 | TRBV6-2/TRBV6-3 | TGTGCCAGCAGTTACGGGGCTTCTAATGAAAAACTGTTTTTT | CASSYGASNEKLFF
few | NA | TRBJ1-2 | 13 | TRBV7-2 | TGTGCCAGCAGCTCGCTCCTCGGGGAGGGCTACACCTTC | CASSSLLGEGYTF
once | NA | TRBJ1-5 | 14 | TRBV2 | TGTGCCAGCAGTGAAGGGACACTCGATCAGCCCCAGCATTTT | CASSEGTLDQPQHF